Only one count was recorded for the clone carrying this T cell receptor beta chain. Its specificity is not known. The data belong to a study of long-term antiretroviral therapy in people with HIV. Study background: The earliest samples came about a decade before the 2015 immediate-ART recommendation. Study-wide results and caveats: Investigators report no available data on ART adherence, viral resistance or therapy changes. Post-treatment diversity went higher with ART but stayed below transplant donor controls.

V dropped 5 bases and J dropped 4 bases, with 11 bases sitting between them. This CDR3 spans 13 amino acids. Germline CDR1 SEHNR, CDR2 FQNEAQ (reference sequence). Investigators performed immunoSEQ version v3.0 at survey level. Repertoires were generated with immunoSEQ multiplex PCR, while TCRdb's copy carries only in-frame clones and drops some. Of around 20,000 clones in the sample, over 65% were seen once. Treated in the United States were all of the participants with HIV. The receptor was derived from a woman aged 45-59 years with HIV. The J gene is TRBJ2-5, the V gene TRBV7-9; D unclear. The source material was unsorted PBMCs, sampled 0.5 years before starting antiretroviral therapy. CDR3 bases: TGTGCCAGCAGCATTCACGGGCGAGAGACCCAGTACTTC. Its protein is CASSIHGRETQYF.